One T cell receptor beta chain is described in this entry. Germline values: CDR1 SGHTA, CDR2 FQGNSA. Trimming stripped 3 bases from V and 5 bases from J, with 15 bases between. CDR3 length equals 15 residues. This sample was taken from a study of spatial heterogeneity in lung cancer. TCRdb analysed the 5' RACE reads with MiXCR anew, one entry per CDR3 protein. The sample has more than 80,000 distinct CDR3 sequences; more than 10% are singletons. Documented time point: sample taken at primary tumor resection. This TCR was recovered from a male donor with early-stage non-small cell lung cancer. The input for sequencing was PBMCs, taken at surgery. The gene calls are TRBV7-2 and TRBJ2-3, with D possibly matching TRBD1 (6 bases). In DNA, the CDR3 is TGTGCCAGCAGCTTGCGTATAGGGGGTGAAGATACGCAGTATTTT. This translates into CASSLRIGGEDTQYF.